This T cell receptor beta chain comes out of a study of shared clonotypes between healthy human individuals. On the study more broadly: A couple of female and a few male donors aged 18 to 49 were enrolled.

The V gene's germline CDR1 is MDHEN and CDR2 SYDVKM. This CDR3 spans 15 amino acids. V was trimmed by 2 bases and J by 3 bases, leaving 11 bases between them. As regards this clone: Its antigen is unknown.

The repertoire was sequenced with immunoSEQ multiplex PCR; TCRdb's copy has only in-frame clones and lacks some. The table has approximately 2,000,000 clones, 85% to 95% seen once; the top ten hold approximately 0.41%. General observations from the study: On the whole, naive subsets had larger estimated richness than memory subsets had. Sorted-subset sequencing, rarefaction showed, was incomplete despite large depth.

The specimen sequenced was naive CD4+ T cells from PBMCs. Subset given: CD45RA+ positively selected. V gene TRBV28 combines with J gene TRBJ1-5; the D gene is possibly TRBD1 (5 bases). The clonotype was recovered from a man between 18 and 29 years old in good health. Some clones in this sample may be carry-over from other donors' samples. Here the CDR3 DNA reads TGTGCCAGCAGTTTAGGGGGTGGTACCAATCAGCCCCAGCATTTT. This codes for CASSLGGGTNQPQHF.